This T cell receptor (beta chain) was captured by sequencing in a study of cytomegalovirus exposure and HLA in healthy donors. Whole-study results and caveats: In a later analysis, HLA-associated TCR beta chains were more clonally expanded than equally common others.

With V trimmed by 3 bases and J by 6 bases, 9 bases remained unmatched. Germline CDR1 is SGDLS and CDR2 is YYNGEE. The CDR3 consists of 15 residues. The study ran its PCR with 60 Vbeta and 13 Jbeta primers. Generated by immunoSEQ multiplex PCR, the TCRdb table keeps only in-frame clones and is missing some. The sample includes 150,000 or so clones, about three quarters of them seen just once. Details on this clone: Its target is not known.

The chain carries TRBV9 and TRBJ2-1, with 7 bases aligning to TRBD2. This TCR was sampled from a male donor in good health and CMV-seronegative. Sequences were obtained from PBMCs. CDR3 coding DNA: TGTGCCAGCAGCGCTGGGAGGGGCCGGGTCAATGAGCAGTTCTTC. It specifies CASSAGRGRVNEQFF. The full variable domain, in which reference TRBV9 and TRBJ2-1 provide the parts outside the CDR3, is DSGVTQTPKHLITATGQRVTLRCSPRSGDLSVYWYQQSLDQGLQFLIQYYNGEERAKGNILERFSAQQFPDLHSELNLSSLELGDSALYFCASSAGRGRVNEQFFGPGTRLTVL.